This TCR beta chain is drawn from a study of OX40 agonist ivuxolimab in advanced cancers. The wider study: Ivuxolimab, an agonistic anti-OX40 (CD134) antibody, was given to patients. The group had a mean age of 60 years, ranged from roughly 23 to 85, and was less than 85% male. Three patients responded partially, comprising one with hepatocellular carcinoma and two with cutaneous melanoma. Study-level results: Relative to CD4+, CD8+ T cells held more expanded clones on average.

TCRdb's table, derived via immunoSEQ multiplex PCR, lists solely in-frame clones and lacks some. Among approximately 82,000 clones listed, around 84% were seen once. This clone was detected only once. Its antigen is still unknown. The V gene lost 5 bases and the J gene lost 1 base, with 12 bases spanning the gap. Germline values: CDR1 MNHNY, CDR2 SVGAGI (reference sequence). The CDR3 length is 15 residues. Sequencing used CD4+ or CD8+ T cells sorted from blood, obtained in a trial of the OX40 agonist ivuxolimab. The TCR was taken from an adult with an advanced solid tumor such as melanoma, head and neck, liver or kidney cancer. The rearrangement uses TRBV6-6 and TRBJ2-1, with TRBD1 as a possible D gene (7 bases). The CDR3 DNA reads TGTGCCAGCAGTCCCCAGGGGGGATCCTACAATGAGCAGTTCTTC. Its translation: CASSPQGGSYNEQFF.